This T cell receptor (beta chain) comes out of a study of T cell repertoires in cytomegalovirus infection. In its sample, this clonotype was seen many times. TCRdb itself ran the reads through MiXCR, one entry per CDR3 protein. The sample contains 450,000 to 600,000 distinct CDR3 sequences, roughly 12% of which appear only once. The specimen was PBMCs. The receptor was derived from a human donor in good health (CMV status not recorded). Some clones in this sample may be carry-over from other donors' samples.

CDR3 protein: CASSLRQGQGEQFF. CDR3 DNA sequence: TGTGCCAGCAGCCTTCGACAGGGCCAAGGCGAGCAGTTCTTC. The chain combines TRBV7-8 with TRBJ2-1; 7 nucleotides line up with TRBD1. The CDR3 loop spans 14 amino acids. V was clipped by 5 bases and J by 10 bases; unmatched bases: 11. Germline V gene sequence: CDR1 SGHVS, CDR2 FQNEAQ.